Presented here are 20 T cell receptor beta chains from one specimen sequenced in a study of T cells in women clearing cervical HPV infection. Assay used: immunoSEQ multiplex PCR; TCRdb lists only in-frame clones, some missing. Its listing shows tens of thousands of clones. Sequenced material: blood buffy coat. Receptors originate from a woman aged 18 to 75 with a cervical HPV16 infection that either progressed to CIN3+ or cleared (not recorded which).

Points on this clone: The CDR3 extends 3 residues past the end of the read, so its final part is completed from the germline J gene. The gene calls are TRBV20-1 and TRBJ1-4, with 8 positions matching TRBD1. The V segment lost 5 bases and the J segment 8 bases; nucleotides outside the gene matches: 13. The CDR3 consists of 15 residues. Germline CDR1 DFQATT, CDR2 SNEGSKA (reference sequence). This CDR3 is CSAGLSGGFNEKLFF. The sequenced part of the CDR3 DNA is TGCAGTGCTGGACTTTCAGGGGGCTTCAACGAAAAA.

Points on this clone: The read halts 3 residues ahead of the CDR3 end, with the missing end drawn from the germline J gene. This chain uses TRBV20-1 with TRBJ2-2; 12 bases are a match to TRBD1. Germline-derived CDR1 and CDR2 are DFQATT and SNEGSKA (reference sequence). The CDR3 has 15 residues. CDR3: CSAGRDRGRGEKLFF. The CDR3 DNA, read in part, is TGCAGTGCTGGGCGGGACAGGGGGCGCGGGGAAAAG.

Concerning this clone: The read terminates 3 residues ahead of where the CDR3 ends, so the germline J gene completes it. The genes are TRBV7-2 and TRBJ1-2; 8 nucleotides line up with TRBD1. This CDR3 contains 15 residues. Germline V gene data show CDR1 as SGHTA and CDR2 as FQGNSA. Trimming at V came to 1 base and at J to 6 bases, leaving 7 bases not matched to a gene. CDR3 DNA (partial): TGTGCCAGCAGCTTAGGGCAGGGGGCAAGGGATGGC. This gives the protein CASSLGQGARDG. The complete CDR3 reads CASSLGQGARDGYTF.

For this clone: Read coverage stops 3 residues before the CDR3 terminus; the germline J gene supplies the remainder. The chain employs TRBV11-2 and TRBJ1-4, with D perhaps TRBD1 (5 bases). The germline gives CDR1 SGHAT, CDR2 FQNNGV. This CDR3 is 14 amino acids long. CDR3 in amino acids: CASSLDRLDTKLFF. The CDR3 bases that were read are TGTGCCAGCAGCTTAGATAGATTGGACACCAAA.

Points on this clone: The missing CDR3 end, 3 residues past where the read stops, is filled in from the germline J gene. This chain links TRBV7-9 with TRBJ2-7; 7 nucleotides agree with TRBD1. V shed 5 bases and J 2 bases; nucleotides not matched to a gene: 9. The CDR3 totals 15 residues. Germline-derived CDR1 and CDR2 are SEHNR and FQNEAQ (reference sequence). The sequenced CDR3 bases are TGTGCCAGCAGCACGCATTGGACAGGTACCTACGAG. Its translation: CASSTHWTGTYE. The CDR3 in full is CASSTHWTGTYEQYF.

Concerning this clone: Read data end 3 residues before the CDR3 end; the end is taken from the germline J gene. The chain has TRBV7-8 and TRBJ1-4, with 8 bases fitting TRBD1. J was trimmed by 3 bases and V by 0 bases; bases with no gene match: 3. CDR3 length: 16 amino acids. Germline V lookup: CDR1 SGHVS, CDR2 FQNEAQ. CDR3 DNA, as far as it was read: TGTGCCAGCAGCTTAGCGCGGGGACAGGCTAATGAAAAA. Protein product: CASSLARGQANEK. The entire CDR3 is CASSLARGQANEKLFF.

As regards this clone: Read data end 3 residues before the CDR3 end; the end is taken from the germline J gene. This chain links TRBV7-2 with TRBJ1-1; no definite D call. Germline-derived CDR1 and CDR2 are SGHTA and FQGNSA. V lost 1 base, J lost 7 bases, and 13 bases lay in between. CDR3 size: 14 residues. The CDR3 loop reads CASSLDAGAGEAFF. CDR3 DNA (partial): TGTGCCAGCAGCTTAGATGCGGGAGCTGGTGAA.

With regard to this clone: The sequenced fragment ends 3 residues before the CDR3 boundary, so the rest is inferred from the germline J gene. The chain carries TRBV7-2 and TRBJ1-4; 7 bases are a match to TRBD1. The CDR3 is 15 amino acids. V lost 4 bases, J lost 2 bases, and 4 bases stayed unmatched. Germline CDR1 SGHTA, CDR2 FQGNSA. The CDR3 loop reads CASSSQGRTNEKLFF. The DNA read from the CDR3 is TGTGCCAGCAGCTCACAGGGGCGCACTAATGAAAAA. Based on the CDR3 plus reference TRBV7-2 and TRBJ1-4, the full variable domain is GAGVSQSPSNKVTEKGKDVELRCDPISGHTALYWYRQSLGQGLEFLIYFQGNSAPDKSGLPSDRFSAERTGGSVSTLTIQRTQQEDSAVYLCASSSQGRTNEKLFFGSGTQLSVL.

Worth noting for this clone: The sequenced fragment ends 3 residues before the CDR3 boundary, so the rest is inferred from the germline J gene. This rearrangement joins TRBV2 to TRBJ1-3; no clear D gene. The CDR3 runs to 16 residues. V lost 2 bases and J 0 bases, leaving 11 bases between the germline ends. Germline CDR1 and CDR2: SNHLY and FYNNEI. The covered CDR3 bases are TGTGCCAGCAGTGAACAGTCGAGAAGCTCTGGAAACACC. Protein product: CASSEQSRSSGNT. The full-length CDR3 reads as CASSEQSRSSGNTIYF.

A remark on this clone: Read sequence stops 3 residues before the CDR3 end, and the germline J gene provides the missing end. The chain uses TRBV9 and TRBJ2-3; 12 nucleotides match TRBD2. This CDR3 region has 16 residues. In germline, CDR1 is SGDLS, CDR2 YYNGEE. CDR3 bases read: TGTGCCAGCAGCGTAGAGGAGCTAGCGGGGGGGCGGACG. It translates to CASSVEELAGGRT. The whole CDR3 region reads CASSVEELAGGRTQYF.

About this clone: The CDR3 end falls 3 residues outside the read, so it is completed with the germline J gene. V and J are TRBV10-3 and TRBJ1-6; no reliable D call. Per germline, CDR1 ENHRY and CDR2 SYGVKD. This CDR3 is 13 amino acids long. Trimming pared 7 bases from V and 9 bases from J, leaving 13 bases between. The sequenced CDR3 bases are TGTGCCATCACCGAGGGCGCTACTTCACCC. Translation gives CAITEGATSP. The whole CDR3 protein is CAITEGATSPLHF.

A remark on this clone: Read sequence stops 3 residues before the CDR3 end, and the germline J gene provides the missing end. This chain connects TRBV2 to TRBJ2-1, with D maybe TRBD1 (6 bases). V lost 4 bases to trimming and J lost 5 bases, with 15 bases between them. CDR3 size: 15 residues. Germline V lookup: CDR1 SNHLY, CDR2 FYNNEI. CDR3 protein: CASSGAQGKHNEQFF. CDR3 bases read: TGTGCCAGCAGTGGCGCCCAGGGGAAACACAATGAG.

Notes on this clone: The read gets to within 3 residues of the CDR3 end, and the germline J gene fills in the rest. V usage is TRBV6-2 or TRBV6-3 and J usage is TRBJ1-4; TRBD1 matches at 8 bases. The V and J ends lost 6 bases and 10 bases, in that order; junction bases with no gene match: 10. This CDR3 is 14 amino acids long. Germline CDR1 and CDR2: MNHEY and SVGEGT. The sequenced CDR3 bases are TGTGCCAGCAGGGACGACAGGGGAGCTGCAAAA. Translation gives CASRDDRGAAK. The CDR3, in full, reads CASRDDRGAAKLFF.

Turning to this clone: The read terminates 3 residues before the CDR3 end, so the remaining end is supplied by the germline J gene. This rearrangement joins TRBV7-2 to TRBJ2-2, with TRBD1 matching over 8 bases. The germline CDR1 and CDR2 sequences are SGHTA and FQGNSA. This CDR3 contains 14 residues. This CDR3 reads CASSLTQGVSPLFF. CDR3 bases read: TGTGCCAGCAGCTTAACACAGGGGGTTTCACCG. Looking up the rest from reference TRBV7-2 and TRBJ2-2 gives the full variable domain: GAGVSQSPSNKVTEKGKDVELRCDPISGHTALYWYRQSLGQGLEFLIYFQGNSAPDKSGLPSDRFSAERTGGSVSTLTIQRTQQEDSAVYLCASSLTQGVSPLFFGEGSRLTVL.

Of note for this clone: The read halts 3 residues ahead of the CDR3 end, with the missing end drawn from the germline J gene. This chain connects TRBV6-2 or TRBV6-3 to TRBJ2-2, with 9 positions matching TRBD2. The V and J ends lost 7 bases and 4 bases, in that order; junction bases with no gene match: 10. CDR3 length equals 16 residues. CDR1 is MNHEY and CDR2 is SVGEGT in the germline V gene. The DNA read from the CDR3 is TGTGCCAGCAACCTTAGCGGGGGCGGTGGCACCGGGGAG. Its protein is CASNLSGGGGTGE. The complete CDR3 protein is CASNLSGGGGTGELFF.

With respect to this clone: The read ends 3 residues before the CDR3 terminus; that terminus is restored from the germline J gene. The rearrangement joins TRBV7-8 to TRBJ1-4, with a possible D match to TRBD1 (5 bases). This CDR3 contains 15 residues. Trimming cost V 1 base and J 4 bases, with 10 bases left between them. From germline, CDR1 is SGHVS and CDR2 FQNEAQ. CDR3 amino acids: CASSLGVQGNEKLFF. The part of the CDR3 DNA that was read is TGTGCCAGCAGCTTAGGGGTCCAGGGTAATGAAAAA.

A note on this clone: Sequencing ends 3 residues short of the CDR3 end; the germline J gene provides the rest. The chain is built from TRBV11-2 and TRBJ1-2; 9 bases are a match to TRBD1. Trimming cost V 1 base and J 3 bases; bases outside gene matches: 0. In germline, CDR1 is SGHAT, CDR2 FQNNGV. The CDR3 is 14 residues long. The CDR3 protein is CASSLGTGDYGYTF. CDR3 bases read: TGTGCCAGCAGCTTAGGGACAGGGGACTATGGC.

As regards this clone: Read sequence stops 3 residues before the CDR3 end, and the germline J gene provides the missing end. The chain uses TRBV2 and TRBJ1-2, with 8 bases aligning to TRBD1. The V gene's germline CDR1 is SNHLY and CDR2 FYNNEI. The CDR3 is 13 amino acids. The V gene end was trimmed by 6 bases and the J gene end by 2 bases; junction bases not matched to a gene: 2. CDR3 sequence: CASSGQGNYGYTF. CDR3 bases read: TGTGCCAGCAGCGGACAGGGAAACTATGGC.

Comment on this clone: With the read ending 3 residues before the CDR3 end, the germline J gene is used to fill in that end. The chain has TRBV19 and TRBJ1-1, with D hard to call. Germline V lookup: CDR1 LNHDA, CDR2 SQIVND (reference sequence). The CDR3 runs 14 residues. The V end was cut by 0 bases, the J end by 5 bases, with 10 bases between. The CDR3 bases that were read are TGTGCCAGTAGTATAGAGGTATACGGGACTGAA. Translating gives CASSIEVYGTE. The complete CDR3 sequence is CASSIEVYGTEAFF.

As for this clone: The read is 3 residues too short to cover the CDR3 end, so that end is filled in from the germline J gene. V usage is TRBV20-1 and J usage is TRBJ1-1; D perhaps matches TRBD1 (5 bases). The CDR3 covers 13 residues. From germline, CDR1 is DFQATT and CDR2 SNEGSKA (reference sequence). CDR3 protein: CSAPKTVASGAFF. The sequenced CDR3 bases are TGCAGTGCTCCTAAGACAGTCGCCTCGGGA.